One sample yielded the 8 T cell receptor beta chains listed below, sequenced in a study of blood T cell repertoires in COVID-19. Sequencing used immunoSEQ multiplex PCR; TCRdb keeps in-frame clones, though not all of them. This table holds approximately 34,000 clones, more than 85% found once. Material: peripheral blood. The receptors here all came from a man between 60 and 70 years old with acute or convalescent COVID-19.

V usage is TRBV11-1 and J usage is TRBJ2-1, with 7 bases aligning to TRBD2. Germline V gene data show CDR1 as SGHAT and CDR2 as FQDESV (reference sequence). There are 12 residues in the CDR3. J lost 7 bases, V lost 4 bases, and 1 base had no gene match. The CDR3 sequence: CASSWEGNEQFF. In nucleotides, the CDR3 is TGTGCCAGCAGCTGGGAGGGAAATGAGCAGTTCTTC.

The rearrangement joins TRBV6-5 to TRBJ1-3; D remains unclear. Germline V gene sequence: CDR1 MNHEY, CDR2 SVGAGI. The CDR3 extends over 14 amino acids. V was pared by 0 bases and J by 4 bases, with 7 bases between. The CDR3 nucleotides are TGTGCCAGCAGTTACTCGAACTGGGGAAACACCATATATTTT. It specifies CASSYSNWGNTIYF.

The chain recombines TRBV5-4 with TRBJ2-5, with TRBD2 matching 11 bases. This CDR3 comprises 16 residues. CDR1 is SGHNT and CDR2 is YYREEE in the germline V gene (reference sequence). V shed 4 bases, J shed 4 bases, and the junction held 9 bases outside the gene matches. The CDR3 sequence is CASSGLHSGGGETQYF. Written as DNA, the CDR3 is TGTGCCAGCAGCGGATTACATAGCGGGGGGGGAGAGACCCAGTACTTC.

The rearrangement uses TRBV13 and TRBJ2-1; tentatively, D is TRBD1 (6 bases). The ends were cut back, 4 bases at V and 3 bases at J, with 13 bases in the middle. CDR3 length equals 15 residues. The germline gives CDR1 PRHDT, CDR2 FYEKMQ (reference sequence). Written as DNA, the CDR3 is TGTGCCAGCAGCTCCCCGGGACACAACTACAATGAGCAGTTCTTC. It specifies CASSSPGHNYNEQFF.

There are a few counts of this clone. The CDR3 here is CASGRAEGGNEQFF. The DNA of the CDR3 is TGCGCCAGCGGGAGGGCAGAAGGGGGCAATGAGCAGTTCTTC. The rearrangement joins TRBV4-3 to TRBJ2-1; possibly TRBD2 for D (7 bases). V was clipped by 8 bases and J by 6 bases, with 17 bases between them. The CDR3 loop spans 14 amino acids. Per the germline V gene, CDR1 is LGHNA and CDR2 is YSLEER.

The CDR3 coding sequence is TGTGCCAGTAGTATCGGTATTCCAGGGGGAGCTTTTTATAGCAATCAGCCCCAGCATTTT. Protein: CASSIGIPGGAFYSNQPQHF. The gene calls are TRBV19 and TRBJ1-5, with TRBD1 matching 7 bases. Trimming cost V 3 bases and J 0 bases; bases outside gene matches: 17. Germline V gene lookup returns CDR1 LNHDA and CDR2 SQIVND (reference sequence). The CDR3 contains 20 residues.

The CDR3 region has the DNA TGTGCCAGTAGTATAGGTAGGACATGGAAACAAGAGACCCAGTACTTC. Protein: CASSIGRTWKQETQYF. The rearrangement uses TRBV19 and TRBJ2-5, with D perhaps TRBD1 (5 bases). Germline V gene lookup returns CDR1 LNHDA and CDR2 SQIVND (reference sequence). Trimming pared 1 base from V and 2 bases from J, leaving 14 bases between. The CDR3 totals 16 residues.

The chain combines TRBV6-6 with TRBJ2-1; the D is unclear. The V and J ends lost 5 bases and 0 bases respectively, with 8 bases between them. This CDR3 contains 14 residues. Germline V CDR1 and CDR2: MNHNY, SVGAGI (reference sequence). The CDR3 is CASSLVSSYNEQFF. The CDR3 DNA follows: TGTGCCAGCAGTCTCGTCAGCTCCTACAATGAGCAGTTCTTC.